The 24 T cell receptor beta chains below all came from one sample that was sequenced in a study of identical twins. MiXCR, applied by TCRdb to the 5' RACE reads, yields one record per CDR3 protein. Seen here are about 660,000 distinct CDR3 sequences, approximately 9% observed once, and the top ten hold about 0.98%. In addition, the sample was reused for a study of yellow fever vaccine responses in identical twins.

Material for sequencing was PBMCs. The receptors here all came from a woman aged 18-29 years in good health.

The CDR3 sequence is CASSLGGRGAEQYF. The CDR3 region has the DNA TGCGCCAGCAGCTTGGGAGGGCGCGGGGCCGAGCAGTACTTC. This rearrangement joins TRBV5-1 to TRBJ2-7; D might be TRBD2 (6 bases). From germline, CDR1 is SGHRS and CDR2 YFSETQ. The ends were cut back, 0 bases at V and 6 bases at J, with 13 bases in the middle. The CDR3 is 14 amino acids.

The chain carries TRBV6-1 and TRBJ2-1; the match to TRBD2 covers 7 bases. Germline V gene data show CDR1 as MNHNS and CDR2 as SASEGT. V was pared by 6 bases and J by 5 bases, with 13 bases of the junction left unmatched. This CDR3 has 16 residues. This CDR3 reads CASRPVERGSHNEQFF. CDR3 DNA: TGTGCCAGCAGACCCGTGGAGCGGGGTTCCCACAATGAGCAGTTCTTC.

This clonotype was counted a few times. This chain links TRBV2 with TRBJ2-1, with a tentative D call TRBD2 (6 bases). CDR1 SNHLY and CDR2 FYNNEI come from the germline V gene. V gave up 6 bases and J gave up 1 base, with 13 bases separating them. The CDR3 contains 15 residues. The CDR3 DNA reads TGTGCCAGCAGCGCGGGACGGCTTTCCTACAATGAGCAGTTCTTC. This translates into CASSAGRLSYNEQFF.

This clonotype came up many times. The chain uses TRBV2 and TRBJ2-3; 9 bases are a match to TRBD2. The length of the CDR3 is 14 residues. The V gene end was trimmed by 6 bases and the J gene end by 0 bases; junction bases not matched to a gene: 1. CDR1 SNHLY and CDR2 FYNNEI come from the germline V gene. The DNA for the CDR3 is TGTGCCAGCAGGACTAGCGGTAGCACAGATACGCAGTATTTT. This sequence encodes CASRTSGSTDTQYF. Full variable domain (missing parts from reference TRBV2 and TRBJ2-3): EPEVTQTPSHQVTQMGQEVILRCVPISNHLYFYWYRQILGQKVEFLVSFYNNEISEKSEIFDDQFSVERPDGSNFTLKIRSTKLEDSAMYFCASRTSGSTDTQYFGPGTRLTVL.

This clonotype was found many times. The chain links TRBV7-9 to TRBJ1-1; 7 bases match TRBD1. From germline, CDR1 is SEHNR and CDR2 FQNEAQ (reference sequence). The CDR3 is 14 amino acids. With 5 bases clipped from V and 3 bases from J, the junction kept 6 bases outside the gene matches. For the CDR3, the DNA is TGTGCCAGCAGCCCCGCGACAGGGCACACTGAAGCTTTCTTT. It encodes CASSPATGHTEAFF.

The CDR3 DNA reads as TGCAGTGCTAGAGACCGACTAGCGGCCACAGATACGCAGTATTTT. It yields the protein CSARDRLAATDTQYF. The genes are TRBV20-1 and TRBJ2-3, with 9 bases that match TRBD2. This CDR3 comprises 15 residues. V lost 0 bases and J lost 2; bases outside the gene matches: 3. The germline CDR1 and CDR2 sequences are DFQATT and SNEGSKA (reference sequence).

The chain is built from TRBV12-3 or TRBV12-4 and TRBJ2-2; D unclear. The CDR3 is 14 residues long. V lost 10 bases and J lost 0, with 12 bases in between. The CDR3 DNA sequence: TGTGCCACCCTTGGGAACGCGAACACCGGGGAGCTGTTTTTT. Its protein product is CATLGNANTGELFF.

This clonotype was found many times. This rearrangement joins TRBV20-1 to TRBJ2-5, with TRBD2 matching over 12 bases. Germline values: CDR1 DFQATT, CDR2 SNEGSKA (reference sequence). V trimming: 5 bases; J trimming: 2 bases; junction bases outside the gene matches: 6. The CDR3 runs 15 residues. The CDR3 nucleotides are TGCAGTGCTCGCTCTAGCGGGGGGGGTCAAGAGACCCAGTACTTC. Translated: CSARSSGGGQETQYF.

The rearrangement links TRBV27 to TRBJ2-1, with TRBD1 matching over 9 bases. The ends lost 2 bases at V and 0 bases at J; junction bases unmatched: 2. Germline V gene data show CDR1 as MNHEY and CDR2 as SMNVEV (reference sequence). This CDR3 has 16 residues. DNA for the CDR3: TGTGCCAGCAGTTTAGGGACAGGGTTCTCCTACAATGAGCAGTTCTTC. This sequence encodes CASSLGTGFSYNEQFF.

This sequence joins TRBV4-2 and TRBJ1-1, with D possibly matching TRBD1 (5 bases). Germline V gene lookup returns CDR1 LGHNA and CDR2 YNFKEQ. V lost 2 bases and J lost 6, with 10 bases in between. This CDR3 is 13 amino acids long. This CDR3 reads CASSQRDGSEAFF. CDR3 bases: TGTGCCAGCAGCCAACGGGACGGCTCTGAAGCTTTCTTT.

This clonotype was seen many times. J is TRBJ2-2 and V is TRBV12-3 or TRBV12-4, with 8 nucleotides matching TRBD2. With V trimmed by 5 bases and J by 6 bases, 23 bases remained unmatched. This CDR3 spans 20 amino acids. CDR3 coding DNA: TGTGCCAGCAGTCCCGCGCAAAGCTCCAGCGGGAGAAAACGGTCCGGGGAGCTGTTTTTT. This translates into CASSPAQSSSGRKRSGELFF.

This clonotype was seen many times. The chain employs TRBV5-1 and TRBJ2-2; the match to TRBD1 covers 8 bases. Germline CDR1 and CDR2: SGHRS and YFSETQ. This CDR3 is built from 16 residues. V gave up 3 bases and J gave up 4 bases; unmatched junction bases: 8. In DNA, the CDR3 is TGCGCCAGCAGCTCCGACAGGGGCCCTGCCACCGGGGAGCTGTTTTTT. Translation gives CASSSDRGPATGELFF. Using reference TRBV5-1 and TRBJ2-2 for the parts outside the CDR3, the full variable domain is KAGVTQTPRYLIKTRGQQVTLSCSPISGHRSVSWYQQTPGQGLQFLFEYFSETQRNKGNFPGRFSGRQFSNSRSEMNVSTLELGDSALYLCASSSDRGPATGELFFGEGSRLTVL.

This clonotype was detected only a few times. The chain couples TRBV6-5 to TRBJ2-7; 10 bases line up with TRBD1. V lost 4 bases, J lost 7 bases, and 16 bases stayed unmatched. The CDR3 covers 17 residues. The germline V gene encodes CDR1 MNHEY and CDR2 SVGAGI. CDR3 region: CASSSGTGAASIGEQYF. The DNA for the CDR3 is TGTGCCAGCAGTTCGGGGACAGGGGCCGCCTCGATTGGGGAGCAGTACTTC.

The rearrangement links TRBV6-2 or TRBV6-3 to TRBJ2-7; no clear D gene. V was cut by 0 bases and J by 3 bases, with 6 bases left in between. The germline V gene encodes CDR1 MNHEY and CDR2 SVGEGT. The CDR3 has 13 amino acids. The CDR3 here is CASSYSDGYEQYF. CDR3 DNA: TGTGCCAGCAGTTACTCAGACGGCTACGAGCAGTACTTC.

This clonotype was seen at least ten times. The gene calls are TRBV4-2 and TRBJ2-2; no clear D gene. In germline, CDR1 is LGHNA, CDR2 YNFKEQ. This CDR3 contains 13 residues. Trimming removed 1 base from V and 6 bases from J, with 6 bases in between. The DNA for the CDR3 is TGTGCCAGCAGCCAAGGGGTTTCCGGGGAGCTGTTTTTT. Protein: CASSQGVSGELFF.

This clonotype occurred many times. The chain links TRBV12-3 or TRBV12-4 to TRBJ2-5; 7 bases align to TRBD2. CDR3 length equals 14 residues. With V trimmed by 6 bases and J by 1 base, 5 bases remained unmatched. CDR3 in DNA: TGTGCCAGCAGAACCGGACTAGGCCAAGAGACCCAGTACTTC. Translating gives CASRTGLGQETQYF.

The chain employs TRBV6-2 or TRBV6-3 and TRBJ2-7; D gene uncertain. Germline loops: CDR1 MNHEY, CDR2 SVGEGT. V was pared by 5 bases and J by 2 bases, with 4 bases between. The CDR3 loop spans 11 amino acids. As DNA, the CDR3 is TGTGCCAGCAGTGAACCCTACGAGCAGTACTTC. Its translation is CASSEPYEQYF.

This clonotype was seen once. The gene calls are TRBV5-1 and TRBJ2-3; 10 nucleotides line up with TRBD2. Trimming at V came to 4 bases and at J to 2 bases, leaving 7 bases not matched to a gene. This CDR3 is 16 amino acids long. Per germline, CDR1 SGHRS and CDR2 YFSETQ. CDR3 amino acids: CASSTTAGGPTDTQYF. CDR3 DNA sequence: TGCGCCAGCAGCACAACAGCGGGGGGGCCCACAGATACGCAGTATTTT.

J is TRBJ2-1 and V is TRBV11-2, with 9 bases lining up with TRBD2. Germline-derived CDR1 and CDR2 are SGHAT and FQNNGV. This CDR3 has 18 amino acids. The junction had 19 bases not matched to a gene; V was cut back by 5 bases and J by 8 bases. The CDR3 DNA reads TGTGCCAGCAGCCCCTTCTATAGCGGGGGCGCGGCCCACTATGAGCAGTTCTTC. Protein product: CASSPFYSGGAAHYEQFF.

This clonotype has a handful of counts. The chain recombines TRBV28 with TRBJ2-7; D is possibly TRBD1 (5 bases). CDR3 length: 15 amino acids. The germline V and J ends were trimmed by 2 bases and 2 bases, with 13 bases remaining between them. Germline values: CDR1 MDHEN, CDR2 SYDVKM. The CDR3 here is CASSLGYGRAYEQYF. The CDR3, as DNA: TGTGCCAGCAGTTTAGGGTACGGCAGGGCCTACGAGCAGTACTTC.

This chain connects TRBV5-6 to TRBJ1-4; tentative D call: TRBD1 (6 bases). This CDR3 contains 15 residues. The ends were cut back, 1 base at V and 2 bases at J, with 9 bases in the middle. The germline V gene has CDR1 SGHDT and CDR2 YYEEEE. Here the CDR3 DNA reads TGTGCCAGCAGCTTGACAGGGCAGACTAATGAAAAACTGTTTTTT. Amino acids: CASSLTGQTNEKLFF. Using reference TRBV5-6 and TRBJ1-4 for the parts outside the CDR3, the full variable domain is DAGVTQSPTHLIKTRGQQVTLRCSPKSGHDTVSWYQQALGQGPQFIFQYYEEEERQRGNFPDRFSGHQFPNYSSELNVNALLLGDSALYLCASSLTGQTNEKLFFGSGTQLSVL.

The V call is TRBV3-1, the J call TRBJ2-7; TRBD1 is a possible D gene (6 bases). The ends were cut back, 5 bases at V and 7 bases at J, with 12 bases in the middle. CDR3 size: 12 residues. Germline assignment: CDR1 LGHDT and CDR2 YNNKEL (reference sequence). CDR3 DNA sequence: TGTGCCAGCAGCTCCGGGACACCTGAGCAGTACTTC. Amino acid sequence: CASSSGTPEQYF.

V is TRBV10-3 and J is TRBJ2-5; TRBD2 matches 7 bases. The germline CDR1 and CDR2 sequences are ENHRY and SYGVKD. The CDR3 contains 14 residues. The junction had 6 bases not matched to a gene; V was cut back by 6 bases and J by 2 bases. This CDR3 is CAISLAVQQETQYF. The CDR3 bases are TGTGCCATCAGCCTAGCGGTCCAGCAAGAGACCCAGTACTTC.

This clonotype was seen more than once but under ten times. The chain combines TRBV28 with TRBJ2-7; 11 bases align to TRBD1. The CDR3 is 14 residues long. CDR1 and CDR2 from the germline V gene are MDHEN and SYDVKM. V lost 5 bases and J lost 4; bases outside the gene matches: 4. CDR3: CASSNRDRGYEQYF. The DNA of the CDR3 is TGTGCCAGCAGTAACCGGGACAGGGGGTACGAGCAGTACTTC.